The 6 T cell receptor beta chains reported below all come from one sample, sequenced in a study of blood T cell repertoires in COVID-19. Assay used: immunoSEQ multiplex PCR; TCRdb lists only in-frame clones, some missing. This table holds roughly 59,000 clones, less than 85% found once. Sequences were obtained from peripheral blood. The receptors were sampled from a human donor in a cohort sampled during active COVID-19.

This sequence joins TRBV6-2 or TRBV6-3 and TRBJ2-1; 7 bases are a match to TRBD2. CDR3 length equals 16 residues. V was pared by 5 bases and J by 2 bases, with 9 bases of the junction left unmatched. Per the germline V gene, CDR1 is MNHEY and CDR2 is SVGEGT. The CDR3 bases are TGTGCCAGCAGTCCCTCCGCTAGCGGCCCCTACAATGAGCAGTTCTTC. It is translated as CASSPSASGPYNEQFF.

V and J are TRBV30 and TRBJ2-2; a weak D match, TRBD1 (6 bases). Germline CDR1 and CDR2: GTSNPN and SVGIG (reference sequence). The CDR3 spans 14 residues. V gave up 4 bases and J gave up 0 bases, with 9 bases separating them. DNA for the CDR3: TGTGCCTGGAACCGACAGGCGAACACCGGGGAGCTGTTTTTT. Protein product: CAWNRQANTGELFF.

The chain carries TRBV11-2 and TRBJ2-4; 9 bases align to TRBD2. The CDR3 loop spans 15 amino acids. J was trimmed by 2 bases and V by 3 bases; bases with no gene match: 2. The germline gives CDR1 SGHAT, CDR2 FQNNGV. The CDR3 DNA reads as TGTGCCAGCAGCTTGAGCGGGGGGCCCAAAAACATTCAGTACTTC. It translates to CASSLSGGPKNIQYF.

This clone qualifies as medium-sized. This sequence joins TRBV12-5 and TRBJ1-1; 7 bases are a match to TRBD1. CDR3 length: 13 residues. Losses at the gene ends were 2 bases for V and 6 bases for J; bases not matched to a gene: 3. CDR1 and CDR2 from the germline V gene are LGHNT and FRNRAP. The CDR3 protein is CASGLWDRPEAFF. CDR3 nucleotide sequence: TGTGCTAGTGGTTTGTGGGACAGACCTGAAGCTTTCTTT.

V gene TRBV5-1 combines with J gene TRBJ1-2; 8 nucleotides line up with TRBD1. V shed 5 bases and J 6 bases; nucleotides not matched to a gene: 6. The CDR3 runs to 13 residues. Per germline, CDR1 SGHRS and CDR2 YFSETQ. The DNA of the CDR3 is TGCGCCAGCAGTCGTCAGGGGGCCGATGGCTACACCTTC. As protein: CASSRQGADGYTF.

The chain recombines TRBV11-2 with TRBJ1-4, with D uncertain. CDR1 is SGHAT and CDR2 is FQNNGV in the germline V gene. The CDR3 length is 15 residues. V dropped 3 bases and J dropped 7 bases, with 15 bases sitting between them. Here the CDR3 DNA reads TGTGCCAGCAGCTTCGACTACGCGGTGGGTGAAAAACTGTTTTTT. Translated: CASSFDYAVGEKLFF.